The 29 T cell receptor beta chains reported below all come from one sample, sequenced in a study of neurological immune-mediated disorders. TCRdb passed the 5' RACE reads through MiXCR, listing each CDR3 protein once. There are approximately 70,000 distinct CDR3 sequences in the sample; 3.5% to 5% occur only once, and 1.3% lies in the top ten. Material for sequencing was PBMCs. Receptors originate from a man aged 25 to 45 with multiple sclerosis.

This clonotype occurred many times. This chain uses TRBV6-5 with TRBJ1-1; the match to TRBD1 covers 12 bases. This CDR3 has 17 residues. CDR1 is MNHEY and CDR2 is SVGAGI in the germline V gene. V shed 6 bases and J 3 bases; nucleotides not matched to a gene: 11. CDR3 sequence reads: CASSLSGDRGLDTEAFF. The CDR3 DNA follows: TGTGCCAGCAGCTTATCCGGGGACAGGGGGCTTGACACTGAAGCTTTCTTT.

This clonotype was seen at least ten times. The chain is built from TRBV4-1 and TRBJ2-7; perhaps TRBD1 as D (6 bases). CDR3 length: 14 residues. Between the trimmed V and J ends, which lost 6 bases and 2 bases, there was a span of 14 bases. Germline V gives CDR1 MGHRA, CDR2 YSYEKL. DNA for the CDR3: TGCGCCAGCAGTCCGGGACACGGTACCTACGAGCAGTACTTC. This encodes CASSPGHGTYEQYF.

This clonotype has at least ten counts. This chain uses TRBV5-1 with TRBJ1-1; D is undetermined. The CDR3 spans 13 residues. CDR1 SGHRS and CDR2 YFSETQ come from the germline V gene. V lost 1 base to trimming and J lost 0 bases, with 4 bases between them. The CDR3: CASSLFLNTEAFF. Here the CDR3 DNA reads TGCGCCAGCAGCTTGTTTCTGAACACTGAAGCTTTCTTT.

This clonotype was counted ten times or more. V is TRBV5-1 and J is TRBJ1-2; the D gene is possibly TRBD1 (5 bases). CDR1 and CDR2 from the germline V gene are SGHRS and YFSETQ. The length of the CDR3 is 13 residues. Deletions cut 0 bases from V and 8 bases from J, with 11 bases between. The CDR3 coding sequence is TGCGCCAGCAGCTTGGACGGCCAGGGCGGCTACACCTTC. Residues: CASSLDGQGGYTF. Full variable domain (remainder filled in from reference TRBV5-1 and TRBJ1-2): KAGVTQTPRYLIKTRGQQVTLSCSPISGHRSVSWYQQTPGQGLQFLFEYFSETQRNKGNFPGRFSGRQFSNSRSEMNVSTLELGDSALYLCASSLDGQGGYTFGSGTRLTVV.

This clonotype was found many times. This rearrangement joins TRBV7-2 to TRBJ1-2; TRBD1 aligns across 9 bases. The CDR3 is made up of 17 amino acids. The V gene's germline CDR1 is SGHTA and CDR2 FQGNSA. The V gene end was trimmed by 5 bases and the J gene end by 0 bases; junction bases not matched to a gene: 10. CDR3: CASSERQGGITNYGYTF. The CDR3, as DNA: TGTGCCAGCAGCGAAAGACAGGGGGGCATAACTAACTATGGCTACACCTTC.

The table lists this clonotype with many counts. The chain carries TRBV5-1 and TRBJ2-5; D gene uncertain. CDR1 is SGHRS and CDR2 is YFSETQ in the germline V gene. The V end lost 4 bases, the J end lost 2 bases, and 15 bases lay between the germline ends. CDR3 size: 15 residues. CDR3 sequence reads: CASSPLDGLQETQYF. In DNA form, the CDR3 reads TGCGCCAGCAGCCCACTGGACGGGTTACAAGAGACCCAGTACTTC.

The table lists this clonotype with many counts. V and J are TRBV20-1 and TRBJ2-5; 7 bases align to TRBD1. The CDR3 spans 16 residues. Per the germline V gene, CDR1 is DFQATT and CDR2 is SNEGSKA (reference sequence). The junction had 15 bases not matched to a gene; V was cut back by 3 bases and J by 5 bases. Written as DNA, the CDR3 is TGCAGTGCTAGGGACCCGACAGGGACATCACAGGAGACCCAGTACTTC. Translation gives CSARDPTGTSQETQYF.

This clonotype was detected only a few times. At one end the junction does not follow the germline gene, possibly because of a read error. Here the CDR3 reads CASKGQANQPQNF. DNA of the CDR3: TGTGCCAGCAAAGGACAGGCCAATCAGCCCCAGAATTTT. J is TRBJ1-5 and V is TRBV28; 7 bases match TRBD1. The V gene's germline CDR1 is MDHEN and CDR2 SYDVKM. CDR3 length: 13 amino acids.

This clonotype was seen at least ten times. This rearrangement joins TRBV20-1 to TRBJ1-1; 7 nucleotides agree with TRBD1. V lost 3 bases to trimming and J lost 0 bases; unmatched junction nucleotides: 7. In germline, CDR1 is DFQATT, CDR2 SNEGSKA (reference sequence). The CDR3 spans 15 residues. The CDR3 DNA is TGCAGTGCTAGTATGACAGGGAGTATGAACACTGAAGCTTTCTTT. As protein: CSASMTGSMNTEAFF.

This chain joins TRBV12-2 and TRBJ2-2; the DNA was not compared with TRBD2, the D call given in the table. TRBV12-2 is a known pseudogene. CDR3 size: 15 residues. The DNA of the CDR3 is TGTGCAAGTCGTAGAAGGGCAGAGAACACCGGGGAGCTGTTTTTT. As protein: CASRRRAENTGELFF.

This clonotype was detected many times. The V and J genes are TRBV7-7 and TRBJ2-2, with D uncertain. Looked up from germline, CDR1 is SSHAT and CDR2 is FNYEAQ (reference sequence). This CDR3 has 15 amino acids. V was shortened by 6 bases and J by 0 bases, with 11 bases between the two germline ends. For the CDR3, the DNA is TGTGCCAGCAGGATAGGACCTACGAACACCGGGGAGCTGTTTTTT. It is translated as CASRIGPTNTGELFF.

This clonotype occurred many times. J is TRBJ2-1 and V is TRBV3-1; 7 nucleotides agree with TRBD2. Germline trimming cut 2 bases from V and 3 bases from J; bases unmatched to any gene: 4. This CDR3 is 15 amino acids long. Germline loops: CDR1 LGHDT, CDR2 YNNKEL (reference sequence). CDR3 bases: TGTGCCAGCAGCCAAAGGGGAGGGGTCTACAATGAGCAGTTCTTC. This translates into CASSQRGGVYNEQFF.

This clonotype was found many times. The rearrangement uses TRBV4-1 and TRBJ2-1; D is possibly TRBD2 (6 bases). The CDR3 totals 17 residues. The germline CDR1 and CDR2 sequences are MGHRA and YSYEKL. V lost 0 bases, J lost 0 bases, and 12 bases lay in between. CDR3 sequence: CASSQDPTGDSYNEQFF. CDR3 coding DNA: TGCGCCAGCAGCCAAGATCCTACGGGGGACTCCTACAATGAGCAGTTCTTC.

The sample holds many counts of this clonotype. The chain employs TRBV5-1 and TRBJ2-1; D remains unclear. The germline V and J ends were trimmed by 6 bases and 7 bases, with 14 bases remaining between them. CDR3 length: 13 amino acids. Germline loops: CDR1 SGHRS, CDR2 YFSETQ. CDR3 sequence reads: CASTPPIKNEQFF. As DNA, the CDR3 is TGCGCCAGCACCCCCCCAATCAAGAATGAGCAGTTCTTC.

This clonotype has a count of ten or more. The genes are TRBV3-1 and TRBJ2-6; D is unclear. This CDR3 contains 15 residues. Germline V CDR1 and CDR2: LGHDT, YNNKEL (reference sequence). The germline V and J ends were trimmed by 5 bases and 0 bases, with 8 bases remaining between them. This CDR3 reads CASSLLYSGANVLTF. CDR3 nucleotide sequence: TGTGCCAGCAGCTTACTTTACTCTGGGGCCAACGTCCTGACTTTC.

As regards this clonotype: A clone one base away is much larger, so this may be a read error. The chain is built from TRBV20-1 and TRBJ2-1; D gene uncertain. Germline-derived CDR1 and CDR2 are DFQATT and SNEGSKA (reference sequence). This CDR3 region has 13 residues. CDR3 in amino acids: CSALGSEWNEQVF. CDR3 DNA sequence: TGCAGTGCCCTTGGTTCTGAATGGAATGAGCAGGTCTTC.

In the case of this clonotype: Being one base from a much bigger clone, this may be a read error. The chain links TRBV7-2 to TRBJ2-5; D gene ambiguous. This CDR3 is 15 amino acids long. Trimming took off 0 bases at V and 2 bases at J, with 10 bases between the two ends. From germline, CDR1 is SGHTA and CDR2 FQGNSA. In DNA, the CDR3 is TGTGCCAGCAGCTTAGCCCGGATAGCACAAGAGACCCAGTACTTC. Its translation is CASSLARIAQETQYF.

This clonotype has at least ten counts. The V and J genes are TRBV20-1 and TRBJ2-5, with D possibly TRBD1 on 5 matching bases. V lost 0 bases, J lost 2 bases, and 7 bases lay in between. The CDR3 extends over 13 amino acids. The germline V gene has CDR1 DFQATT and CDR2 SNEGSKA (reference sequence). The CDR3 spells CSARDRQQETQYF. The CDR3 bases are TGCAGTGCTAGAGATCGACAGCAAGAGACCCAGTACTTC.

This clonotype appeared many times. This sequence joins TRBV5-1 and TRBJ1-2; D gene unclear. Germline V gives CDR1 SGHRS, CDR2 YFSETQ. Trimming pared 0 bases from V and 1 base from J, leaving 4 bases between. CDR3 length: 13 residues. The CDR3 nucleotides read TGCGCCAGCAGCTTGGGACATAACTATGGCTACACCTTC. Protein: CASSLGHNYGYTF.

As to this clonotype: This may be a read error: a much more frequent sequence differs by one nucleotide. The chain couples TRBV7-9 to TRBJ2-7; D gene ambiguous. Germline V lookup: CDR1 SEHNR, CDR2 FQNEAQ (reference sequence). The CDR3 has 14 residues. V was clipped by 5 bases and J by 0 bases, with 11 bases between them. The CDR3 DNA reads TGTGCCAGCAGCCGTGGACGGAACTCCTACGAGCAGTACTTC. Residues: CASSRGRNSYEQYF. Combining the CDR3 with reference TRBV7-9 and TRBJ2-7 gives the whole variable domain DTGVSQNPRHKITKRGQNVTFRCDPISEHNRLYWYRQTLGQGPEFLTYFQNEAQLEKSRLLSDRFSAERPKGSFSTLEIQRTEQGDSAMYLCASSRGRNSYEQYFGPGTRLTVT.

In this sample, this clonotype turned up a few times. CDR3 nucleotides: TGCAGTGCTGTAAAGTTAGGGGGCGCAAACGGGGAGCTGTTTTTT. Translating it yields CSAVKLGGANGELFF. J is TRBJ2-2 and V is TRBV20-1; 7 nucleotides agree with TRBD1. Looked up from germline, CDR1 is DFQATT and CDR2 is SNEGSKA (reference sequence). This CDR3 spans 15 amino acids. The V segment lost 5 bases and the J segment 7 bases; nucleotides outside the gene matches: 13.

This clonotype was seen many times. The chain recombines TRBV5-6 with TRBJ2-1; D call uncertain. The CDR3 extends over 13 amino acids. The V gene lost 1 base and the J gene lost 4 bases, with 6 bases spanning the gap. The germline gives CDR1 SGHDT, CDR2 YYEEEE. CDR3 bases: TGTGCCAGCAGCTTGTTCGGTTACAATGAGCAGTTCTTC. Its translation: CASSLFGYNEQFF.

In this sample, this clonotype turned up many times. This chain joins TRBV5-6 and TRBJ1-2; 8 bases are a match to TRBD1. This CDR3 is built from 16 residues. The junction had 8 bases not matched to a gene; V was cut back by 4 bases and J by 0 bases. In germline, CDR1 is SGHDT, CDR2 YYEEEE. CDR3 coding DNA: TGTGCCAGCAGCCCAGCAGGGGGCTTTACTAACTATGGCTACACCTTC. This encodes CASSPAGGFTNYGYTF.

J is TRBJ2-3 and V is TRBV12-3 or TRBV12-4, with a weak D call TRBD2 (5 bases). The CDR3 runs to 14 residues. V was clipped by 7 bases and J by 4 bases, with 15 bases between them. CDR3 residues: CASTPPTRADTQYF. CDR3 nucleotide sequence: TGTGCCAGCACCCCGCCTACTAGGGCAGATACGCAGTATTTT.

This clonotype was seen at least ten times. Here the CDR3 reads CASSDTPGSFYNSPLHF. The CDR3 DNA sequence: TGCGCCAGCAGCGATACACCGGGCAGTTTTTATAATTCACCCCTCCACTTT. This rearrangement joins TRBV5-1 to TRBJ1-6, with D unresolved. The germline CDR1 and CDR2 sequences are SGHRS and YFSETQ. Deletions cut 4 bases from V and 4 bases from J, with 18 bases between. There are 17 residues in the CDR3.

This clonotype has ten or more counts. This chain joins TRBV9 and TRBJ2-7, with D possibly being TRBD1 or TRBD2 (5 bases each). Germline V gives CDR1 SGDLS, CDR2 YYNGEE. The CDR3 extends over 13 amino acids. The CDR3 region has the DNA TGTGCTAAAAGGACTCGAGGGGCCTACGAGCAGTACTTC. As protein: CAKRTRGAYEQYF. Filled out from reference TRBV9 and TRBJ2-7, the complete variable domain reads DSGVTQTPKHLITATGQRVTLRCSPRSGDLSVYWYQQSLDQGLQFLIQYYNGEERAKGNILERFSAQQFPDLHSELNLSSLELGDSALYFCAKRTRGAYEQYFGPGTRLTVT.

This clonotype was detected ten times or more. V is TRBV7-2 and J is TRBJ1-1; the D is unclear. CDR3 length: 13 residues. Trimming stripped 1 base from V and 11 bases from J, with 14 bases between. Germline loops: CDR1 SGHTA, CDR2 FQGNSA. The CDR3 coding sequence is TGTGCCAGCAGCTTAGGGGTCGGGGATGGGGCTTTCTTT. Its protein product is CASSLGVGDGAFF. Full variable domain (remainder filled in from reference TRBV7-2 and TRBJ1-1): GAGVSQSPSNKVTEKGKDVELRCDPISGHTALYWYRQSLGQGLEFLIYFQGNSAPDKSGLPSDRFSAERTGGSVSTLTIQRTQQEDSAVYLCASSLGVGDGAFFGQGTRLTVV.

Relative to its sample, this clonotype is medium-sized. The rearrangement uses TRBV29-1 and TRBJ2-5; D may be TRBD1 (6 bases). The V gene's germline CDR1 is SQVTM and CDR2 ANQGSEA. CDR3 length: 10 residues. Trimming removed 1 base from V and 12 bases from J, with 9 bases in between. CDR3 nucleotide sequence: TGCAGCGTTGAAGGACAGGAGAAGTACTTC. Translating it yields CSVEGQEKYF.

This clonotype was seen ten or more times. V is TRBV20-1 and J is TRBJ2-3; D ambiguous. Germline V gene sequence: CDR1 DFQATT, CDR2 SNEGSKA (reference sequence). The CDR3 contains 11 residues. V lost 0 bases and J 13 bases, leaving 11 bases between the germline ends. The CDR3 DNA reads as TGCAGTGCTAGAGATTTGAAGTCCGAGTATTTT. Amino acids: CSARDLKSEYF.